This T cell receptor beta chain was identified in a study of T cell repertoires in cytomegalovirus infection. Looking at the study overall: Public signatures in TCR beta pointed to CMV infection and matching HLA type. Study-wide points: HLA-C-restricted CMV-specific TCR beta clonotypes were dominant in the ex vivo response. Of the TCR beta families, the public ones yielded a cumulative frequency that identified carriers of CMV plus the relevant HLA.

Each CDR3 protein gets one entry after TCRdb re-called the reads with MiXCR. This sample yields approximately 750,000 distinct CDR3 sequences, of which approximately 34% are seen a single time; about 2.8% belongs to the top ten. Note on this clonotype: Its specificity is not known. At one of its ends the junction is not consistent with the germline gene, which may arise from a read error.

This CDR3 is 13 amino acids long. In germline, CDR1 is LNHDA, CDR2 SQIVND (reference sequence). This clonotype was sampled from a human donor in good health (CMV status not recorded). Some clones in this sample may be carry-over from other donors' samples. The rearrangement joins TRBV19 to TRBJ2-1; tentative D call: TRBD2 (6 bases). The material sequenced was PBMCs. This chain's CDR3 is CASSMEGVNEQLF. CDR3 nucleotides: TGTGCCAGTAGTATGGAGGGAGTCAATGAGCAGCTCTTC.